This T cell receptor (beta chain) was documented in a study of read filtering for tumor transcriptome and immune sequencing. Study-level background: Mean patient age was roughly 70 years, range roughly 47 to 90; 16 to 20 male, more than 11 female. Study conclusions and caveats: The sorted CD138-negative fraction was a mixed bone marrow immune population, not purified T cells.

This clonotype was recorded at least ten times. Its cognate antigen is unknown. The library was built from about 400 ng RNA with molecular barcoded adaptors for alpha/delta and beta/gamma chains. TCRdb recomputed calls from the reads with MiXCR, one row per CDR3 protein. The data hold some 130,000 distinct CDR3 sequences, with around 13% observed a single time. The CDR3 sequence is 15 residues long. Germline V lookup: CDR1 MDHEN, CDR2 SYDVKM. Losses at the gene ends were 6 bases for V and 1 base for J; bases not matched to a gene: 4. Every patient had bone marrow sampled while the disease was active. The clonotype was recovered from a donor at least 40 years old with multiple myeloma. The chain employs TRBV28 and TRBJ2-3; 10 nucleotides align to TRBD2. Source material: a population of CD138-negative cells sorted from bone marrow. The CDR3 region has the DNA TGTGCCAGCAGACCTAGCGGGAGAGGCACAGATACGCAGTATTTT. Its protein is CASRPSGRGTDTQYF.